What follows are 15 T cell receptor beta chains derived from one specimen sequenced in a study of cytomegalovirus exposure and HLA in healthy donors. The protocol was immunoSEQ multiplex PCR, while the TCRdb copy is restricted to in-frame clones and leaves out a portion. Of more than 90,000 clones listed, around nine tenths are singletons. Sequencing input: PBMCs. These receptors were taken from a man younger than 30 in good health and CMV-seropositive.

This sequence joins TRBV6-1 and TRBJ2-7, with 9 bases fitting TRBD2. This CDR3 has 16 amino acids. With 2 bases clipped from V and 7 bases from J, the junction kept 12 bases outside the gene matches. The V gene's germline CDR1 is MNHNS and CDR2 SASEGT. The CDR3 spells CASSETPGAGGGEQYF. CDR3 nucleotides: TGTGCCAGCAGTGAAACTCCGGGAGCGGGGGGAGGGGAGCAGTACTTC.

The rearrangement joins TRBV5-6 to TRBJ1-6, with TRBD1 as a possible D gene (6 bases). V dropped 4 bases and J dropped 7 bases, with 12 bases sitting between them. The CDR3 is made up of 14 amino acids. Germline assignment: CDR1 SGHDT and CDR2 YYEEEE. The CDR3 DNA reads TGTGCCAGCAGCCCCGGACAGATGAATTCACCCCTCCACTTT. Translation: CASSPGQMNSPLHF. The entire variable domain, with the rest obtained from reference TRBV5-6 and TRBJ1-6, is as follows: DAGVTQSPTHLIKTRGQQVTLRCSPKSGHDTVSWYQQALGQGPQFIFQYYEEEERQRGNFPDRFSGHQFPNYSSELNVNALLLGDSALYLCASSPGQMNSPLHFGNGTRLTVT.

The chain joins TRBV27 to TRBJ1-1; D is perhaps TRBD1 (6 bases). The germline V gene encodes CDR1 MNHEY and CDR2 SMNVEV (reference sequence). This CDR3 contains 14 residues. V shed 3 bases and J shed 6 bases, with 14 bases lying between them. This chain's CDR3 is CASSFHRAGAEAFF. The CDR3 region has the DNA TGTGCCAGCAGTTTTCACAGGGCTGGCGCTGAAGCTTTCTTT.

Comments on this clone: Other DNA sequences from this sample encode an identical CDR3 as well. The rearrangement links TRBV5-1 to TRBJ1-1; D not certain. Germline CDR1 reads SGHRS; CDR2 reads YFSETQ. V gave up 0 bases and J gave up 1 base, with 10 bases separating them. The CDR3 totals 15 residues. CDR3 residues: CASSLAPGSNTEAFF. CDR3 DNA sequence: TGCGCCAGCAGCTTGGCCCCAGGATCGAACACTGAAGCTTTCTTT.

CDR3 in DNA: TGTGCCAGCAGTCAAGCCGGGACAGGGGTCTACGAGCAGTACTTC. As protein: CASSQAGTGVYEQYF. V usage is TRBV5-4 and J usage is TRBJ2-7; 10 bases match TRBD1. The trim removed 5 bases at V and 3 bases at J, leaving 8 bases unmatched. CDR3 size: 15 residues. CDR1 and CDR2 from the germline V gene are SGHNT and YYREEE (reference sequence).

The chain couples TRBV7-2 to TRBJ1-1, with D perhaps matching TRBD1 (6 bases). This CDR3 comprises 14 residues. With 5 bases removed from V and 7 bases from J, the gap between germline ends came to 17 bases. Germline loops: CDR1 SGHTA, CDR2 FQGNSA. This chain's CDR3 is CASSPGKGDGEAFF. CDR3 in DNA: TGTGCCAGCAGCCCAGGGAAGGGGGACGGTGAAGCTTTCTTT.

This CDR3 reads CASSISREQFF. The CDR3 DNA reads TGTGCCAGCAGCATTTCGCGGGAGCAGTTCTTC. The chain couples TRBV28 to TRBJ2-1, with D hard to call. V was shortened by 6 bases and J by 10 bases, with 10 bases between the two germline ends. CDR3 length equals 11 residues. The germline CDR1 and CDR2 sequences are MDHEN and SYDVKM.

The chain is built from TRBV5-6 and TRBJ1-2, with TRBD1 identical over 9 bases. The ends lost 7 bases at V and 7 bases at J; junction bases unmatched: 11. Germline assignment: CDR1 SGHDT and CDR2 YYEEEE. This CDR3 is built from 14 residues. CDR3 amino acids: CASLKAGTGIGYTF. In nucleotides, the CDR3 is TGTGCCAGCCTCAAAGCCGGGACAGGGATTGGCTACACCTTC.

J is TRBJ2-2 and V is TRBV4-2; TRBD1 is a possible D gene (5 bases). CDR3 length: 15 amino acids. Germline CDR1 and CDR2: LGHNA and YNFKEQ. V gave up 5 bases and J gave up 1 base, with 11 bases separating them. The CDR3 DNA is TGTGCCAGCAGCGCCTCAACAGGGAACACCGGGGAGCTGTTTTTT. Amino acids: CASSASTGNTGELFF.

The V call is TRBV7-9, the J call TRBJ2-5, with 9 bases identical to TRBD2. This CDR3 has 17 residues. V shed 5 bases and J 3 bases; nucleotides not matched to a gene: 13. Germline CDR1 is SEHNR and CDR2 is FQNEAQ (reference sequence). The CDR3 here is CASSPSGLAGTKETQYF. The CDR3 bases are TGTGCCAGCAGCCCTAGTGGGCTAGCGGGGACTAAAGAGACCCAGTACTTC.

The table lists this clone with a count of one. The chain employs TRBV30 and TRBJ1-1, with D possibly matching TRBD1 (5 bases). The CDR3 runs 14 residues. Looked up from germline, CDR1 is GTSNPN and CDR2 is SVGIG (reference sequence). V lost 5 bases to trimming and J lost 0 bases, with 13 bases between them. The CDR3 sequence: CAWGKGVLNTEAFF. CDR3 coding DNA: TGTGCCTGGGGCAAAGGGGTCCTGAACACTGAAGCTTTCTTT.

This clone has just a few counts. The chain carries TRBV7-8 and TRBJ2-7; tentative D call: TRBD2 (6 bases). The CDR3 has 15 residues. CDR1 and CDR2 from the germline V gene are SGHVS and FQNEAQ. V was clipped by 5 bases and J by 0 bases, with 14 bases between them. The CDR3 spells CASSPLAVSSYEQYF. In DNA, the CDR3 is TGTGCCAGCAGCCCTTTAGCGGTGAGCTCCTACGAGCAGTACTTC. The variable domain in full, completed from reference TRBV7-8 and TRBJ2-7, reads GAGVSQSPRYKVAKRGQDVALRCDPISGHVSLFWYQQALGQGPEFLTYFQNEAQLDKSGLPSDRFFAERPEGSVSTLKIQRTQQEDSAVYLCASSPLAVSSYEQYFGPGTRLTVT.

The chain couples TRBV7-9 to TRBJ1-2; a possible D gene is TRBD1 (6 bases). V lost 0 bases, J lost 5 bases, and 10 bases lay in between. CDR1 SEHNR and CDR2 FQNEAQ come from the germline V gene (reference sequence). This CDR3 contains 14 residues. The CDR3, as DNA: TGTGCCAGCAGCTTAGCGCAGGGGCGGTATGGCTACACCTTC. Translation: CASSLAQGRYGYTF.

The V call is TRBV10-3, the J call TRBJ1-1; the D gene is possibly TRBD1 (6 bases). There are 13 residues in the CDR3. Per germline, CDR1 ENHRY and CDR2 SYGVKD. Trimming took 10 bases from V and 3 from J, leaving 15 bases between them. The DNA of the CDR3 is TGTGCCACACAACAGGGATCGTACACTGAAGCTTTCTTT. As protein: CATQQGSYTEAFF.

The chain combines TRBV25-1 with TRBJ2-7, with D possibly being TRBD1 (5 bases). Trimming removed 1 base from V and 4 bases from J, with 11 bases in between. CDR3 length: 14 residues. Germline lookup yields CDR1 MGHDK and CDR2 SYGVNS. CDR3 amino acids: CASSELGRAYEQYF. The CDR3 DNA is TGTGCCAGCAGTGAATTGGGCAGGGCATACGAGCAGTACTTC.